The clone carrying this TCR beta chain was seen ten or more times. Its antigen remains unidentified. This sample was taken from a study of molecular identifiers for immune sequencing clone quantification. As for the study in general: Four of five RNA aliquots from around 20,000 or 100,000 naive CD8 T cells were sequenced. Findings and caveats of the study: Detectable among one million naive cells, according to reports, was Jurkat TCR RNA spiked in from one cell.

With listed TCR primers and previously described methods, bulk TCR libraries were prepared. TCRdb fed the PCR reads into MiXCR, producing one record per CDR3 protein. This table holds approximately 670,000 distinct CDR3 sequences, around 20% found once. Trimming cost V 1 base and J 5 bases, with 12 bases left between them. Germline-derived CDR1 and CDR2 are MNHEY and SMNVEV (reference sequence). CDR3 size: 15 residues. The receptor's source is a human donor in good health. Some libraries in this study had Jurkat cell RNA spiked in. This chain joins TRBV27 and TRBJ2-4, with TRBD2 as a possible D gene (7 bases). The sequenced sample consisted of naive CD8+ T cells from blood, with Jurkat cell RNA spiked in. Subset described: FACS-sorted CD8+CD4-CCR7+CD45RA+ naive T cells. CDR3 protein: CASSLWEGGQNIQYF. CDR3 DNA sequence: TGTGCCAGCAGTTTATGGGAGGGGGGTCAAAACATTCAGTACTTC.